Shown below are 20 T cell receptor beta chains from a single sample sequenced in a study of T cell responses to AZD1222 COVID-19 vaccine. Libraries were prepared by immunoSEQ multiplex PCR; TCRdb keeps only in-frame clonotypes and omits some of them. The sample holds 100,000 to 150,000 clones, roughly nine tenths seen once. Material: peripheral blood, obtained on day 0 of AZD1222 vaccination. The receptors shown here come from an adult in good health.

V usage is TRBV19 and J usage is TRBJ2-7, with TRBD1 as a possible D gene (6 bases). V dropped 4 bases and J dropped 3 bases, with 10 bases sitting between them. Germline V CDR1 and CDR2: LNHDA, SQIVND (reference sequence). The CDR3 length is 13 residues. The CDR3 nucleotides read TGTGCCAGTAGTACGGACAGAGACTACGAGCAGTACTTC. It is translated as CASSTDRDYEQYF.

The V call is TRBV15, the J call TRBJ1-3; D ambiguous. Trimming removed 6 bases from V and 4 bases from J, with 4 bases in between. Germline V gene sequence: CDR1 LNHNV, CDR2 YYDKDF (reference sequence). CDR3 length equals 11 residues. The CDR3 region is CATSSGNTIYF. Here the CDR3 DNA reads TGTGCCACCAGTTCCGGAAACACCATATATTTT. Supplemented by reference TRBV15 and TRBJ1-3, the full variable domain reads DAMVIQNPRYQVTQFGKPVTLSCSQTLNHNVMYWYQQKSSQAPKLLFHYYDKDFNNEADTPDNFQSRRPNTSFCFLDIRSPGLGDTAMYLCATSSGNTIYFGEGSWLTVV.

Notes on this clone: Mismatch with germline at one junction end may stem from a read error. The J gene is TRBJ2-7, the V gene TRBV4-2, with 10 nucleotides matching TRBD2. There are 17 residues in the CDR3. CDR1 is LGHNA and CDR2 is YNFKEQ in the germline V gene. Here the CDR3 DNA reads TGTGCCAGCAGCCAAGAAAGGGGGGCGGCTAGCGGGGGAGTTTTGAACTTC. Translated, it gives CASSQERGAASGGVLNF.

This chain connects TRBV5-4 to TRBJ2-2, with D possibly being TRBD1 (5 bases). The CDR3 spans 17 residues. Trimming cost V 4 bases and J 4 bases, with 20 bases left between them. CDR1 and CDR2 (germline): SGHNT, YYREEE (reference sequence). The CDR3: CASSPSIQDTITGELFF. CDR3 coding DNA: TGTGCCAGCAGCCCTTCCATCCAGGACACCATCACCGGGGAGCTGTTTTTT.

The table lists this clone with a count of one. The V gene is TRBV10-3, the J gene TRBJ2-2; D is uncertain. The V end was cut by 6 bases, the J end by 5 bases, with 16 bases between. The CDR3 has 15 amino acids. From germline, CDR1 is ENHRY and CDR2 SYGVKD. In nucleotides, the CDR3 is TGTGCCATCAGCGCCGCCTCTCCTGATACCGGGGAGCTGTTTTTT. Translation: CAISAASPDTGELFF.

The V call is TRBV11-1, the J call TRBJ1-4; the D gene is possibly TRBD1 (6 bases). The CDR3 extends over 15 amino acids. Trimming cost V 1 base and J 8 bases, with 14 bases left between them. Germline CDR1 and CDR2: SGHAT and FQDESV (reference sequence). CDR3 protein: CASSLEGVVGEKLFF. Here the CDR3 DNA reads TGTGCCAGCAGCTTAGAGGGGGTCGTCGGCGAAAAACTGTTTTTT.

The chain employs TRBV3-1 (or the pseudogene TRBV3-2) and TRBJ2-3; TRBD2 agrees at 7 bases. CDR3 length: 15 residues. The junction had 7 bases not matched to a gene; V was cut back by 4 bases and J by 3 bases. Germline V gene lookup returns CDR1 LGHDT and CDR2 YNNKEL (reference sequence). The chain's CDR3 is CASSPLVGGTDTQYF. CDR3 bases: TGTGCCAGCAGCCCCCTCGTGGGAGGGACAGATACGCAGTATTTT.

The V and J genes are TRBV10-3 and TRBJ2-7; 10 nucleotides agree with TRBD2. CDR1 ENHRY and CDR2 SYGVKD come from the germline V gene. CDR3 size: 13 residues. V lost 6 bases, J lost 4 bases, and 3 bases stayed unmatched. The CDR3 is CAIRLAGGYEQYF. The CDR3 DNA reads as TGTGCCATCAGATTAGCGGGAGGTTACGAGCAGTACTTC.

This clone has just one count. The chain employs TRBV5-6 and TRBJ2-7, with D perhaps matching TRBD2 (5 bases). Germline V gene data show CDR1 as SGHDT and CDR2 as YYEEEE. The V end was cut by 7 bases, the J end by 4 bases, with 21 bases between. The CDR3 spans 15 residues. CDR3 sequence: CASGNFPQKRYEQYF. DNA for the CDR3: TGTGCCAGCGGAAATTTCCCCCAAAAGCGGTACGAGCAGTACTTC.

The sample holds one count of this clone. The gene calls are TRBV7-2 and TRBJ1-1, with a tentative D call TRBD1 (5 bases). CDR3 length equals 18 residues. CDR1 is SGHTA, CDR2 FQGNSA, per germline. V was clipped by 5 bases and J by 1 base, with 23 bases between them. DNA for the CDR3: TGTGCCAGCAGCCCCCCCCAGAGGGGAGCCCAACCGAACACTGAAGCTTTCTTT. Protein: CASSPPQRGAQPNTEAFF.

This chain joins TRBV18 and TRBJ2-7; possibly TRBD2 for D (5 bases). The CDR3 contains 17 residues. Trimming left V 4 bases short and J 0 bases short, with 19 bases between. Germline assignment: CDR1 KGHSH and CDR2 LQKENI. CDR3 in DNA: TGTGCCAGCTCACTTCGAGGAGGAGCTCCCTCCTCCTACGAGCAGTACTTC. Translated: CASSLRGGAPSSYEQYF.

J is TRBJ2-2 and V is TRBV24-1; D might be TRBD2 (5 bases). The V and J ends lost 1 base and 7 bases respectively, with 9 bases between them. The CDR3 is 14 residues long. CDR1 is KGHDR, CDR2 SFDVKD, per germline. The CDR3 DNA reads TGTGCCACCAGTGATTTCGAGGGCCACGGGGAGCTGTTTTTT. As protein: CATSDFEGHGELFF.

The chain joins TRBV27 to TRBJ1-6; unclear D gene. Trimming took 0 bases from V and 0 from J, leaving 9 bases between them. This CDR3 has 17 residues. CDR1 MNHEY and CDR2 SMNVEV come from the germline V gene (reference sequence). The CDR3 sequence is CASSLSSWSSYNSPLHF. The CDR3 coding sequence is TGTGCCAGCAGTTTATCGTCATGGAGCTCCTATAATTCACCCCTCCACTTT.

This chain connects TRBV7-9 to TRBJ1-4, with D unresolved. Per germline, CDR1 SEHNR and CDR2 FQNEAQ (reference sequence). V dropped 6 bases and J dropped 6 bases, with 2 bases sitting between them. The CDR3 has 10 amino acids. DNA of the CDR3: TGTGCCAGCAGTGATGAAAAACTGTTTTTT. This sequence encodes CASSDEKLFF.

V is TRBV13 and J is TRBJ2-7; 7 bases line up with TRBD1. Germline V gene sequence: CDR1 PRHDT, CDR2 FYEKMQ (reference sequence). The CDR3 is 14 amino acids. V lost 3 bases and J lost 7; bases outside the gene matches: 9. CDR3 sequence (DNA): TGTGCCAGCAGCTTTTTGACAGGGTCAAGTGAGCAGTACTTC. It translates to CASSFLTGSSEQYF.

The V call is TRBV7-9, the J call TRBJ1-5, with D possibly matching TRBD1 (5 bases). In germline, CDR1 is SEHNR, CDR2 FQNEAQ (reference sequence). V was clipped by 2 bases and J by 4 bases, with 12 bases between them. The CDR3 is made up of 15 amino acids. The CDR3 bases are TGTGCCAGCAGCTTAATAGGGGTAGGAAATCAGCCCCAGCATTTT. This gives the protein CASSLIGVGNQPQHF.

J is TRBJ1-1 and V is TRBV11-1; the D is unclear. V dropped 1 base and J dropped 6 bases, with 6 bases sitting between them. The CDR3 loop spans 12 amino acids. Per germline, CDR1 SGHAT and CDR2 FQDESV (reference sequence). The CDR3 nucleotides read TGTGCCAGCAGCTTAGTATCCGCTGAAGCTTTCTTT. As protein: CASSLVSAEAFF.

The gene calls are TRBV27 and TRBJ2-7; a possible D gene is TRBD2 (5 bases). Germline V gene data show CDR1 as MNHEY and CDR2 as SMNVEV (reference sequence). The CDR3 extends over 14 amino acids. Trimming cost V 6 bases and J 1 base, with 13 bases left between them. The DNA for the CDR3 is TGTGCCAGCAGATTAACCCGGGGATCCTACGAGCAGTACTTC. It specifies CASRLTRGSYEQYF.

This chain uses TRBV4-1 with TRBJ2-4; TRBD2 might be the D (5 bases). V lost 4 bases and J lost 6, with 10 bases in between. CDR3 length: 13 residues. Germline CDR1 and CDR2: MGHRA and YSYEKL. CDR3 nucleotides: TGCGCCAGCAGCCCCGGTGGGAGAAACATTCAGTACTTC. This encodes CASSPGGRNIQYF.

The chain combines TRBV24-1 with TRBJ1-2; 7 bases match TRBD1. With 3 bases clipped from V and 8 bases from J, the junction kept 8 bases outside the gene matches. There are 14 residues in the CDR3. The V gene's germline CDR1 is KGHDR and CDR2 SFDVKD. CDR3 loop: CATSDAGQPSGYTF. CDR3 nucleotides: TGTGCCACCAGTGATGCGGGACAGCCTAGCGGCTACACCTTC.